The rows below give T cell receptor beta chains drawn from one sample of a study of regulatory T cells in long-lasting Graves disease. One entry per CDR3 protein results from TCRdb running MiXCR on the multiplex PCR reads. The sample has about 350,000 distinct CDR3 sequences, roughly 15% seen once; the top ten hold over 20%. In addition, the sample was reused for a study of T cells in Graves' hyperthyroidism and ophthalmopathy.

Sequencing was performed on peripheral blood mononuclear cells (PBMCs), taken at new diagnosis, from a patient treated with antithyroid drugs. These receptors all come from a woman aged 18-29 years with Graves disease. CDR3s include the opening cysteine and the closing phenylalanine or tryptophan. D genes are given only for firm matches. Clone size is shown for a subset of rows, as once, few, many or a class of expanded clone.

J gene: TRBJ1-5
D gene: TRBD1
V gene: TRBV7-8
clone size: many
CDR3 DNA: TGTGCCAGCAGCCTGTGGGACAGGGTAGCTGATCAGCCCCAGCATTTT
CDR3 protein: CASSLWDRVADQPQHF

J gene: TRBJ2-3
D gene: TRBD2
V gene: TRBV7-3
clone size: many
CDR3 DNA: TGTGCCAGCAGCACCGGACTAGCGGGTAGCACAGATACGCAGTATTTT
CDR3 protein: CASSTGLAGSTDTQYF

J gene: TRBJ2-5
D gene: TRBD1
V gene: TRBV5-1
clone size: few
CDR3 DNA: TGCGCCAGCAGCCGAAGGGACAGACGAGAGACCCAGTACTTC
CDR3 protein: CASSRRDRRETQYF

J gene: TRBJ1-2
D gene: .
V gene: TRBV4-2
clone size: .
CDR3 DNA: TGTGCCAGCAGCCAAGTGTCAGGTCCTTATGGCTACACCTTC
CDR3 protein: CASSQVSGPYGYTF

J gene: TRBJ2-1
D gene: .
V gene: TRBV5-1
clone size: many
CDR3 DNA: TGCGCCAGCAGACACCGGGGTTTCGAGGGCAATGAGCAGTTCTTC
CDR3 protein: CASRHRGFEGNEQFF

J gene: TRBJ1-1
D gene: .
V gene: TRBV13
clone size: many
CDR3 DNA: TGTGCCAGCAGCTTAAAAGCTTTCTTT
CDR3 protein: CASSLKAFF

J gene: TRBJ1-4
D gene: TRBD1
V gene: TRBV5-1
clone size: many
CDR3 DNA: TGTGCCAGCAGCTTATACAGGGGGACTAATGAAAAACTGTTTTTT
CDR3 protein: CASSLYRGTNEKLFF

J gene: TRBJ1-4
D gene: .
V gene: TRBV28
clone size: many
CDR3 DNA: TGTGCCAGCAGTGCAGGGAGGCGTAAACTGTTTTTT
CDR3 protein: CASSAGRRKLFF

J gene: TRBJ2-3
D gene: TRBD2
V gene: TRBV5-1
clone size: many
CDR3 DNA: TGCGCCAGCAGCTTGCGGGAGGCAGATACGCAGTATTTT
CDR3 protein: CASSLREADTQYF

J gene: TRBJ1-1
D gene: .
V gene: TRBV6-1
clone size: many
CDR3 DNA: TGTGCCAGCAGTCGACGGAGAATGTGGACTGAAGCTTTCTTT
CDR3 protein: CASSRRRMWTEAFF

J gene: TRBJ2-2
D gene: .
V gene: TRBV6-2/TRBV6-3
clone size: many
CDR3 DNA: TGTGCCAGCAGCAGGGAAACCGGGGAGCTGTTTTTT
CDR3 protein: CASSRETGELFF

J gene: TRBJ2-1
D gene: .
V gene: TRBV24-1
clone size: many
CDR3 DNA: TGTGCCACCAGTCTCGGGGGCGGGAGTTACAATGAGCAGTTCTTC
CDR3 protein: CATSLGGGSYNEQFF

J gene: TRBJ2-4
D gene: .
V gene: TRBV5-1
clone size: few
CDR3 DNA: TGCGCCAGCAGCCTGGACGGAATCACTCCCAAAGCCAAAAACATTCAGTACTTC
CDR3 protein: CASSLDGITPKAKNIQYF

J gene: TRBJ1-1
D gene: .
V gene: TRBV9
clone size: .
CDR3 DNA: TGTGCCAGCAGCGTAGGGAACACAGCCGGGGCTTTCTTT
CDR3 protein: CASSVGNTAGAFF

J gene: TRBJ2-3
D gene: TRBD2
V gene: TRBV13
clone size: many
CDR3 DNA: TGTGCCAGCAGCTTAGTGGCTAGCGGGAGCCGCCCAACAGATACGCAGTATTTT
CDR3 protein: CASSLVASGSRPTDTQYF

J gene: TRBJ2-4
D gene: .
V gene: TRBV14
clone size: few
CDR3 DNA: TGTGCCAGCAGCGCCTCCACGAGGGCCAAAAACATTCAGTACTTC
CDR3 protein: CASSASTRAKNIQYF

J gene: TRBJ2-4
D gene: .
V gene: TRBV6-1
clone size: many
CDR3 DNA: TGTGCCAGCAGTGGACTCGAGGGAAGATCCAAAAACATTCAGTACTTC
CDR3 protein: CASSGLEGRSKNIQYF